This entry is about one TCR beta chain. Trimming cost V 4 bases and J 1 base, with 5 bases left between them. The CDR3 is 14 amino acids. The germline V gene has CDR1 SNHLY and CDR2 FYNNEI. Only in-frame clones appear in the TCRdb table, and some are missing; sequencing was by immunoSEQ multiplex PCR. The sample has tens of thousands of clones; 88% are singletons. These data are taken from a study of PD-1 and CTLA-4 blockade in melanoma. This rearrangement joins TRBV2 to TRBJ2-6; D is ambiguous. Source: CD8+ T cells from peripheral blood, taken from a patient given anti-PD-1 treatment. The source is a human donor with melanoma. In DNA, the CDR3 is TGTGCCAGCAGTGGGATATCTGGGGCCAACGTCCTGACTTTC. As protein: CASSGISGANVLTF.